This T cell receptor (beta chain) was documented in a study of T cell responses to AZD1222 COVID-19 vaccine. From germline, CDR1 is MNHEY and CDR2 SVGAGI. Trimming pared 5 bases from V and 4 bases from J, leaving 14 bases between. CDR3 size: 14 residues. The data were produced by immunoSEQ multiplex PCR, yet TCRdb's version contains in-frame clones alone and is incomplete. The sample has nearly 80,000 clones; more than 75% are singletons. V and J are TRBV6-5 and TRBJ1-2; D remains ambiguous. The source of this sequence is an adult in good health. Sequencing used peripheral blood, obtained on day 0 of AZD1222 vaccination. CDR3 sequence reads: CASSPSGLVYGYTF. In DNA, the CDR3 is TGTGCCAGCAGTCCCTCGGGGTTGGTCTATGGCTACACCTTC.